Sequencing of this T cell receptor beta chain was carried out in a study of T cell repertoires and HLA-DP antigens. Remarks on this clone: Its antigen remains unidentified.

TCRdb's copy holds only in-frame clones and misses some; the assay was immunoSEQ multiplex PCR. In the table there are around 90,000 clones, around nine tenths of which are singletons. Germline values: CDR1 KGHSH, CDR2 LQKENI. CDR3 length: 14 amino acids. The ends were cut back, 3 bases at V and 4 bases at J, with 12 bases in the middle. The sample comprised CD4+ T cells from PBMCs. The TCR was taken from a man aged 50 to 60 in good health and CMV-seronegative. The chain links TRBV18 to TRBJ1-2; D call uncertain. CDR3 sequence: CASSPARDIYGYTF. The CDR3 DNA reads TGTGCCAGCTCACCGGCCCGGGATATCTATGGCTACACCTTC.